This T cell receptor (beta chain) was captured in a study of regulatory T cells in long-lasting Graves disease. Time point of the sample: persistent/refractory GD, antithyroid drugs over 5 years with positive TRAb. Scientists built the TCR library using RNA that was extracted from PBMCs. The authors drew patients from an endocrinology department in Xi'an, China. CDR3-region Arm-PCR and iRepertoire HTBI primers produced the TCR beta libraries. From the multiplex PCR reads, TCRdb called clonotypes with MiXCR, one entry per CDR3 protein. The data contain roughly 500,000 distinct CDR3 sequences, 20% to 25% of them singletons. Findings and caveats of the study: Persistent patients had more shared public clonotypes (around 2,800) than new patients (around 950). Persistent Graves' cases showed lower TCR diversity than newly diagnosed cases.

Comment on this clonotype: Its matching antigen is unknown.

Sequenced here: peripheral blood mononuclear cells (PBMCs), sampled when the disease was refractory, from a patient treated with antithyroid drugs. This receptor was taken from a female donor with Graves disease.

The CDR3 here is CSFRGVGNQPQHF. In DNA form, the CDR3 reads TGCAGCTTTAGGGGGGTCGGGAATCAGCCCCAGCATTTT. V usage is TRBV29-1 and J usage is TRBJ1-5; possible D gene TRBD1, 6 bases. V was cut by 8 bases and J by 4 bases, with 15 bases left in between. CDR3 length: 13 amino acids. Germline CDR1 is SQVTM and CDR2 is ANQGSEA.